This entry lists 6 T cell receptor beta chains sequenced from one sample in a study of shared clonotypes between healthy human individuals. The protocol was immunoSEQ multiplex PCR, while the TCRdb copy is restricted to in-frame clones and leaves out a portion. This sample has around 690,000 clones, with around 90% found just once. Specimen: memory CD8+ T cells from PBMCs. Subset here: CD45RO+ cells pooled with CCR7-negative TemRA cells. The receptors derive from a man aged 18 to 30 in good health. Some clones in this sample may be carry-over from other donors' samples.

The DNA of the CDR3 is TGTGCCAGCAGTTTAACCGAGAGGTCCTACAATGAGCAGTTCTTC. As protein: CASSLTERSYNEQFF. The V gene is TRBV28, the J gene TRBJ2-1; unclear D gene. Germline V gene sequence: CDR1 MDHEN, CDR2 SYDVKM. Between the trimmed V and J ends, which lost 2 bases and 1 base, there was a span of 9 bases. The CDR3 runs 15 residues.

As regards this clone: Other DNA sequences in the same sample also yield this CDR3. The V gene is TRBV19, the J gene TRBJ1-1; no clear D. This CDR3 has 13 amino acids. Germline values: CDR1 LNHDA, CDR2 SQIVND (reference sequence). V was trimmed by 5 bases and J by 2 bases, leaving 9 bases between them. The CDR3 here is CASSLGRNTEAFF. CDR3 bases: TGTGCCAGTAGTTTGGGCAGAAACACTGAAGCTTTCTTT.

This sequence joins TRBV28 and TRBJ2-2, with 9 bases aligning to TRBD1. V lost 6 bases, J lost 12 bases, and 14 bases stayed unmatched. Germline V gene lookup returns CDR1 MDHEN and CDR2 SYDVKM. This CDR3 has 15 residues. The CDR3 sequence: CASSKDRGGLFKLFF. Written as DNA, the CDR3 is TGTGCCAGCAGCAAAGACAGGGGGGGCCTTTTTAAGCTGTTTTTT. The full variable domain, in which reference TRBV28 and TRBJ2-2 provide the parts outside the CDR3, is DVKVTQSSRYLVKRTGEKVFLECVQDMDHENMFWYRQDPGLGLRLIYFSYDVKMKEKGDIPEGYSVSREKKERFSLILESASTNQTSMYLCASSKDRGGLFKLFFGEGSRLTVL.

This sequence joins TRBV5-6 and TRBJ2-7, with 7 bases fitting TRBD1. V lost 3 bases, J lost 2 bases, and 5 bases stayed unmatched. Germline V gene sequence: CDR1 SGHDT, CDR2 YYEEEE. The CDR3 spans 14 residues. The CDR3 DNA reads TGTGCCAGCAGCTCCGGGGACAGCACCTACGAGCAGTACTTC. Translated, it gives CASSSGDSTYEQYF. The entire variable domain, with the rest obtained from reference TRBV5-6 and TRBJ2-7, is as follows: DAGVTQSPTHLIKTRGQQVTLRCSPKSGHDTVSWYQQALGQGPQFIFQYYEEEERQRGNFPDRFSGHQFPNYSSELNVNALLLGDSALYLCASSSGDSTYEQYFGPGTRLTVT.

This rearrangement joins TRBV28 to TRBJ2-1, with unresolved D. Germline lookup yields CDR1 MDHEN and CDR2 SYDVKM. Trimming cost V 8 bases and J 7 bases, with 12 bases left between them. The CDR3 runs to 12 residues. CDR3 region: CASGLTRNEQFF. The CDR3 nucleotides are TGTGCCAGCGGCCTGACTCGAAATGAGCAGTTCTTC.

The rearrangement links TRBV19 to TRBJ1-2; D is perhaps TRBD1 (6 bases). V was pared by 5 bases and J by 1 base, with 14 bases between. The CDR3 is made up of 15 amino acids. Germline CDR1 and CDR2: LNHDA and SQIVND (reference sequence). CDR3 nucleotides: TGTGCCAGTAGTGGGGCAGGGGCGCGTAACTATGGCTACACCTTC. This encodes CASSGAGARNYGYTF. Complete variable domain (other parts from reference TRBV19 and TRBJ1-2): DGGITQSPKYLFRKEGQNVTLSCEQNLNHDAMYWYRQDPGQGLRLIYYSQIVNDFQKGDIAEGYSVSREKKESFPLTVTSAQKNPTAFYLCASSGAGARNYGYTFGSGTRLTVV.